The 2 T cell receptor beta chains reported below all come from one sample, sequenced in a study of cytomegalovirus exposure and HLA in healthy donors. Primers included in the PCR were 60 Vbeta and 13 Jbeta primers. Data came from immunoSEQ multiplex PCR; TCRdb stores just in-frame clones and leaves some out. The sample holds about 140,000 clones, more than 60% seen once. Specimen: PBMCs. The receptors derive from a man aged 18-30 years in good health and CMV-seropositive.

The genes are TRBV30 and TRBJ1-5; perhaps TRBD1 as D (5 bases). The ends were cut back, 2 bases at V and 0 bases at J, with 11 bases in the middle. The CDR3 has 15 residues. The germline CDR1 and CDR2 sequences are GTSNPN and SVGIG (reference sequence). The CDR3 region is CAWSPDSYSNQPQHF. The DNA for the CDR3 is TGTGCCTGGAGTCCAGACAGTTATAGCAATCAGCCCCAGCATTTT. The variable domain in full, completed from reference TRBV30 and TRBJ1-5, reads SQTIHQWPATLVQPVGSPLSLECTVEGTSNPNLYWYRQAAGRGLQLLFYSVGIGQISSEVPQNLSASRPQDRQFILSSKKLLLSDSGFYLCAWSPDSYSNQPQHFGDGTRLSIL.

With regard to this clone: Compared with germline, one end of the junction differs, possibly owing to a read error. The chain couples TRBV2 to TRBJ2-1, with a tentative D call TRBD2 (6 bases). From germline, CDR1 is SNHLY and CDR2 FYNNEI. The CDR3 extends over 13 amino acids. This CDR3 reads CASSGTPGLPLVF. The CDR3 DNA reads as TGTGCCAGCAGTGGTACGCCAGGACTACCACTTGTCTTC. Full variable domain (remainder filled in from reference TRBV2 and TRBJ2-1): EPEVTQTPSHQVTQMGQEVILRCVPISNHLYFYWYRQILGQKVEFLVSFYNNEISEKSEIFDDQFSVERPDGSNFTLKIRSTKLEDSAMYFCASSGTPGLPLVFGPGTRLTVL.